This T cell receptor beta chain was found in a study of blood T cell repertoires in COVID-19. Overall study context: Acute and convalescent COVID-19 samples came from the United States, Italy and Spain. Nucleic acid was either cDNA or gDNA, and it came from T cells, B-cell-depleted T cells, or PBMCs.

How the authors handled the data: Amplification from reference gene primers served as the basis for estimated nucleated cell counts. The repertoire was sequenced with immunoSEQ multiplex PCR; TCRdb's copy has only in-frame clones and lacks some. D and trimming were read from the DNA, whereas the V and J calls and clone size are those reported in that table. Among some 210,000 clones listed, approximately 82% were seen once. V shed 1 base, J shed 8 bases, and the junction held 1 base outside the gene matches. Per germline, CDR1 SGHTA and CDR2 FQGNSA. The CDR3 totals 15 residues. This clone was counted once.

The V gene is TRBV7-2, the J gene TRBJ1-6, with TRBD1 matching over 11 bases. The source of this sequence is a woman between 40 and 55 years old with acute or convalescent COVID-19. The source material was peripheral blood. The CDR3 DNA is TGTGCCAGCAGCTTAGGGACAGGGGGCGATTCACCCCTCCACTTT. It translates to CASSLGTGGDSPLHF.